A few counts support the clone carrying this TCR beta chain. The target antigen is unknown. One end of the junction is discordant with germline, which a read error may explain. This sample stems from a study of early T cells in non-severe SARS-CoV-2 infection. MiXCR, run by TCRdb on the 5' RACE reads, gives a single entry per CDR3 protein. The sample has more than 20,000 distinct CDR3 sequences; 4% to 4.5% are singletons. Germline V lookup: CDR1 SSHAT, CDR2 FNYEAQ (reference sequence). This CDR3 region has 14 residues. Study-wide points: The study's VDJdb matching favored anti-spike CD8 responses and missed private and CD4 specificities.

This clonotype was sampled from an adult who was a healthcare worker with PCR-confirmed SARS-CoV-2 infection or an uninfected control (not recorded which). The V call is TRBV7-7, the J call TRBJ2-7; maybe TRBD1 (6 bases). The sequencing sample was made of whole blood. CDR3 sequence (DNA): TGTGCTAGCAGCCCCGGACAGTCAAGCTACGAGCAGTACTTC. Its protein product is CASSPGQSSYEQYF.